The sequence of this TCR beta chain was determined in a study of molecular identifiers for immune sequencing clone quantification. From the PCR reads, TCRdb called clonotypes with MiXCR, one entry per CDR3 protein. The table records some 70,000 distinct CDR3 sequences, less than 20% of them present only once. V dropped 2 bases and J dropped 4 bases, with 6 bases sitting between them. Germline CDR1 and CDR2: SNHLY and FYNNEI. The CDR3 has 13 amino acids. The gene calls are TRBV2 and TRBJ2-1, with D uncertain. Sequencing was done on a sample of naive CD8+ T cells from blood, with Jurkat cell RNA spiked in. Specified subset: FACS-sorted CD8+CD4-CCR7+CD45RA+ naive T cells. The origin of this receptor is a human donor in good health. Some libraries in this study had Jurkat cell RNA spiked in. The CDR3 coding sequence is TGTGCCAGCAGTGAACCTGATTACAATGAGCAGTTCTTC. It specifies CASSEPDYNEQFF.